The rows below give T cell receptor beta chains drawn from one sample of a study of cytomegalovirus exposure and HLA in healthy donors. Measured with immunoSEQ multiplex PCR; TCRdb has only the in-frame clones, and not every one. The repertoire includes some 150,000 clones, about 83% of them detected once, and 4% sits in the top ten. Material: PBMCs. The source of these receptors is a woman in her 40s in good health and CMV-seronegative. Each CDR3 is given with its conserved first and last residue. D genes are given only for firm matches. Size tells how often a clone was seen (once, few, many) or the class of an expanded clone, and some rows leave it out.

size	V	D	J	CDR3	DNA
-	TRBV19	TRBD2	TRBJ2-2	CATSTSGRTNTGELFF	TGTGCCACCTCGACTAGCGGACGTACGAACACCGGGGAGCTGTTTTTT
-	TRBV5-1	-	TRBJ2-3	CASGTGSTDTQYF	TGCGCCAGCGGGACTGGTAGCACAGATACGCAGTATTTT
-	TRBV5-1	-	TRBJ1-4	CASSPPGYNEKLFF	TGCGCCAGCAGCCCCCCAGGGTATAATGAAAAACTGTTTTTT
-	TRBV29-1	-	TRBJ1-2	CSVEDWTYTGGYTF	TGCAGCGTTGAAGATTGGACCTACACGGGAGGCTACACCTTC
-	TRBV7-7	TRBD2	TRBJ2-3	CASSAGTSWGTDTQYF	TGTGCTAGCAGCGCCGGGACTAGCTGGGGCACAGATACGCAGTATTTT
-	TRBV6-5	-	TRBJ2-7	CASSRNRDTTYEQYF	TGTGCCAGCAGCCGAAACCGGGACACCACCTACGAGCAGTACTTC
once	TRBV19	-	TRBJ2-7	CASSIGAGSSYEQYF	TGTGCCAGTAGTATTGGCGCGGGGAGCTCCTACGAGCAGTACTTC
-	TRBV6-4	-	TRBJ1-6	CASSETVYNSPLHF	TGTGCCAGCAGTGAAACAGTATATAATTCACCCCTCCACTTT
-	TRBV7-6	-	TRBJ2-5	CASSFGQRMTQYF	TGTGCCAGCAGCTTCGGGCAGCGGATGACCCAGTACTTC
-	TRBV29-1	TRBD2	TRBJ2-1	CSVEGGRERRHNEQFF	TGCAGCGTTGAAGGGGGGAGGGAGAGGAGACACAATGAGCAGTTCTTC
-	TRBV29-1	-	TRBJ1-2	CSVVGGAYTF	TGCAGCGTTGTGGGGGGGGCCTACACCTTC
-	TRBV4-1	-	TRBJ1-4	CASSPSDSATNEKLFF	TGCGCCAGCAGCCCATCGGACAGCGCAACTAATGAAAAACTGTTTTTT
-	TRBV2	-	TRBJ2-7	CASSEVGEEQYF	TGTGCCAGCAGTGAAGTGGGCGAGGAGCAGTACTTC
few	TRBV4-1	-	TRBJ1-1	CASSQDGARNTEAFF	TGCGCCAGCAGCCAAGATGGGGCGAGGAACACTGAAGCTTTCTTT
-	TRBV18	-	TRBJ1-1	CASSPQREGAFF	TGTGCCAGCTCACCACAACGGGAAGGAGCTTTCTTT
-	TRBV7-2	-	TRBJ1-1	CASSRVRTEAFF	TGTGCCAGCAGCCGGGTCCGGACTGAAGCTTTCTTT
-	TRBV7-9	-	TRBJ2-7	CASSQLQGILYEQYF	TGTGCCAGCAGCCAATTACAGGGTATCCTCTACGAGCAGTACTTC
-	TRBV5-1	-	TRBJ2-5	CASSLSEETQYF	TGCGCCAGCAGCTTGTCCGAGGAGACCCAGTACTTC
-	TRBV5-1	-	TRBJ2-1	CASSLAGGSSYNEQFF	TGCGCCAGCAGCTTGGCAGGGGGGAGCTCCTACAATGAGCAGTTCTTC
-	TRBV5-1	TRBD1	TRBJ1-6	CASSPELGQGNSPLHF	TGCGCCAGCAGTCCTGAATTGGGACAGGGGAATTCACCCCTCCACTTT
few	TRBV6-1	-	TRBJ1-5	CASRGFVGAGPQHF	TGTGCCAGCAGGGGTTTTGTGGGGGCTGGGCCCCAGCATTTT
-	TRBV6-1	TRBD2	TRBJ2-3	CASSVGTITDTQYF	TGTGCCAGCAGTGTAGGGACTATCACAGATACGCAGTATTTT
-	TRBV5-1	TRBD1	TRBJ2-3	CASSLAAGGVFTDTQYF	TGCGCCAGCAGCTTAGCGGCAGGGGGTGTTTTCACAGATACGCAGTATTTT
-	TRBV27	TRBD1	TRBJ1-2	CASRTTGGAGGYTF	TGTGCCAGCCGTACGACAGGGGGCGCTGGTGGCTACACCTTC
-	TRBV18	TRBD1	TRBJ2-7	CASSPTDRGSGEQYF	TGTGCCAGCTCACCAACCGACAGGGGATCAGGCGAGCAGTACTTC
-	TRBV4-2	-	TRBJ2-1	CASSQGPLGAYNEQFF	TGTGCCAGCAGCCAAGGACCCCTGGGAGCGTACAATGAGCAGTTCTTC
-	TRBV11-2	TRBD2	TRBJ2-7	CASSPQPRGGEQYF	TGTGCCAGCAGCCCCCAGCCCCGGGGGGGCGAGCAGTACTTC
-	TRBV6-5	TRBD1	TRBJ1-1	CASSYPPGQGIAEAFF	TGTGCCAGCAGTTACCCGCCCGGACAGGGTATAGCTGAAGCTTTCTTT
-	TRBV29-1	TRBD1	TRBJ2-7	CSVGTAVVYEQYF	TGCAGCGTCGGGACAGCCGTGGTCTACGAGCAGTACTTC
-	TRBV2	-	TRBJ2-3	CASHSSALTDTQYF	TGTGCCAGCCACTCTAGCGCGCTCACAGATACGCAGTATTTT
-	TRBV5-1	TRBD1	TRBJ1-2	CAREDQGARYGYTF	TGCGCCAGGGAAGACCAGGGGGCGCGGTATGGCTACACCTTC
-	TRBV27	-	TRBJ2-5	CASSLSIRAQETQYF	TGTGCCAGCAGTTTATCGATCAGGGCCCAAGAGACCCAGTACTTC
-	TRBV6-5	TRBD1	TRBJ2-7	CASSYGRDRGYEQYF	TGTGCCAGCAGTTACGGTCGGGACAGAGGCTACGAGCAGTACTTC
-	TRBV4-2	TRBD1	TRBJ2-1	CASSQELGQGEQFF	TGTGCCAGCAGCCAAGAACTCGGACAGGGCGAGCAGTTCTTC
-	TRBV7-9	-	TRBJ2-7	CASSLPPRGQGGNEQYF	TGTGCCAGCAGCTTACCCCCACGAGGACAGGGAGGGAACGAGCAGTACTTC
-	TRBV5-6	TRBD1	TRBJ1-2	CASSPADRVDGYTF	TGTGCCAGCAGCCCAGCCGACAGGGTGGATGGCTACACCTTC
-	TRBV19	TRBD2	TRBJ2-6	CASSISRASGRGANVLTF	TGTGCCAGTAGTATATCTAGGGCTAGCGGGCGGGGGGCCAACGTCCTGACTTTC
-	TRBV6-6	-	TRBJ1-2	CASNTADSWGSQGYTF	TGTGCCAGCAATACCGCTGACTCGTGGGGCTCACAGGGCTACACCTTC
-	TRBV11-2	-	TRBJ2-7	CASSLAASYSYEQYF	TGTGCCAGCAGCTTGGCGGCCTCTTACTCCTACGAGCAGTACTTC
-	TRBV6-1	TRBD1	TRBJ2-2	CASSEPGGGTGELFF	TGTGCCAGCAGTGAACCAGGGGGCGGCACCGGGGAGCTGTTTTTT
-	TRBV7-9	-	TRBJ2-2	CASSFRGVAGELFF	TGTGCCAGCAGCTTCAGGGGGGTAGCCGGGGAGCTGTTTTTT
once	TRBV13	TRBD1	TRBJ1-4	CASSSRQGSNEKLFF	TGTGCCAGCAGCTCCAGACAGGGTTCTAATGAAAAACTGTTTTTT
-	TRBV6-1	-	TRBJ2-2	CASSVQVSANTGELFF	TGTGCCAGCAGTGTACAGGTCTCCGCGAACACCGGGGAGCTGTTTTTT